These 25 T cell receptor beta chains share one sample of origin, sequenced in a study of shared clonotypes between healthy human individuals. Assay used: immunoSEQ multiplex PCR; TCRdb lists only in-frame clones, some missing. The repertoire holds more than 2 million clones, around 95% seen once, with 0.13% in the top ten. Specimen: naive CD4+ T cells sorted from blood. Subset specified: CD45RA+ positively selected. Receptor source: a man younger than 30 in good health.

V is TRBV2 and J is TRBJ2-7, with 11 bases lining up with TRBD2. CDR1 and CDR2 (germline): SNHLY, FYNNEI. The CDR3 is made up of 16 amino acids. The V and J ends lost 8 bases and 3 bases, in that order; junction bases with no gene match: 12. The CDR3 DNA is TGTGCCAGCTCATTACCTTTTAGCGGGAGGGGCTACGAGCAGTACTTC. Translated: CASSLPFSGRGYEQYF. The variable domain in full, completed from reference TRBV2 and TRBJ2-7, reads EPEVTQTPSHQVTQMGQEVILRCVPISNHLYFYWYRQILGQKVEFLVSFYNNEISEKSEIFDDQFSVERPDGSNFTLKIRSTKLEDSAMYFCASSLPFSGRGYEQYFGPGTRLTVT.

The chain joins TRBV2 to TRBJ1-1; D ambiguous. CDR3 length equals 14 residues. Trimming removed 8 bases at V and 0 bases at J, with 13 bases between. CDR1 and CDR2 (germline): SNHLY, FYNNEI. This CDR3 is CASLPEALNTEAFF. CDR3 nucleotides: TGTGCCAGCCTACCGGAGGCCTTGAACACTGAAGCTTTCTTT.

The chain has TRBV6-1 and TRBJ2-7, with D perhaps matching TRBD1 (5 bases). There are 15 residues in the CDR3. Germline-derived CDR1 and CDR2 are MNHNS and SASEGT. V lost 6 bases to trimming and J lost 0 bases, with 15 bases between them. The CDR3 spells CASRSSQGGSYEQYF. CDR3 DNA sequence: TGTGCCAGCAGATCGTCTCAGGGTGGCTCCTACGAGCAGTACTTC.

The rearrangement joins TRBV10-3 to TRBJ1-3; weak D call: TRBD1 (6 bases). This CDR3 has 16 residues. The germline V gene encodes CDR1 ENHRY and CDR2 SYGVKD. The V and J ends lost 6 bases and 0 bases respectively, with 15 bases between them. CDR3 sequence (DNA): TGTGCCATCAGCGGGACAACAACGTCCTCTGGAAACACCATATATTTT. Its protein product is CAISGTTTSSGNTIYF.

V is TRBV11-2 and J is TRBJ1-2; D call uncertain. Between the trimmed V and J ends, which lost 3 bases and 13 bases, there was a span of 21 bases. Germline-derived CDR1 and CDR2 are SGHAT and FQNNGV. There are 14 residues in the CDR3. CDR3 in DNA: TGTGCCAGCAGCTTTAGTGAGACCTTGGATGGTTGCACCTTC. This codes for CASSFSETLDGCTF.

CDR3 sequence (DNA): TGTGCCAGCAGCTCAGGACAGGGTGAGGCCCAGCCCCAGCATTTT. Translating it yields CASSSGQGEAQPQHF. This chain uses TRBV7-9 with TRBJ1-5; TRBD1 agrees at 8 bases. Germline lookup yields CDR1 SEHNR and CDR2 FQNEAQ (reference sequence). The length of the CDR3 is 15 residues. V lost 4 bases to trimming and J lost 7 bases; unmatched junction nucleotides: 9.

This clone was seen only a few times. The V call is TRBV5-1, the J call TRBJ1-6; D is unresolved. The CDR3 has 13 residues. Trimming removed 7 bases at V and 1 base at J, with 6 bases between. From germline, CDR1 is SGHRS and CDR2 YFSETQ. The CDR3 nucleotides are TGCGCCAGCTCAGATTCCTATAATTCACCCCTCCACTTT. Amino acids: CASSDSYNSPLHF. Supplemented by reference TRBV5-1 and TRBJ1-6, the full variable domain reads KAGVTQTPRYLIKTRGQQVTLSCSPISGHRSVSWYQQTPGQGLQFLFEYFSETQRNKGNFPGRFSGRQFSNSRSEMNVSTLELGDSALYLCASSDSYNSPLHFGNGTRLTVT.

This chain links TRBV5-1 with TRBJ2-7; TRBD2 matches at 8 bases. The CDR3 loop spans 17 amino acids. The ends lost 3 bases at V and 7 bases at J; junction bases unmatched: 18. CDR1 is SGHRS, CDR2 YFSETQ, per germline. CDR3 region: CASSSQSRRGALFEQYF. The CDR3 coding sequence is TGCGCCAGCAGCTCCCAATCTAGGCGGGGGGCCCTCTTTGAGCAGTACTTC.

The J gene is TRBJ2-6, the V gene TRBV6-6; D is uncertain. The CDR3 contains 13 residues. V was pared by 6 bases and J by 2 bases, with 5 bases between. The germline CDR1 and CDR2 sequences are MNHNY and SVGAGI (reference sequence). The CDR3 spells CASRSTGANVLTF. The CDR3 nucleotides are TGTGCCAGCAGAAGCACTGGGGCCAACGTCCTGACTTTC.

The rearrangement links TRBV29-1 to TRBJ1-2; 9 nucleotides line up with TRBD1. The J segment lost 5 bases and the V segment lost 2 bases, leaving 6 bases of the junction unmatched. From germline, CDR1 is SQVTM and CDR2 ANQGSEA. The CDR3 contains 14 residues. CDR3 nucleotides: TGCAGCGTTGAAACCGGGACAGGGTCTTATGGCTACACCTTC. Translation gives CSVETGTGSYGYTF.

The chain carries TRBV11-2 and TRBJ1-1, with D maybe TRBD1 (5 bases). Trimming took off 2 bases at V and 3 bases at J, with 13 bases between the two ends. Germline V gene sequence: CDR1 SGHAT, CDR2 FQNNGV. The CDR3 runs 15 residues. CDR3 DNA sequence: TGTGCCAGCAGCTTATCTGGCAGGGATGACACTGAAGCTTTCTTT. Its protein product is CASSLSGRDDTEAFF.

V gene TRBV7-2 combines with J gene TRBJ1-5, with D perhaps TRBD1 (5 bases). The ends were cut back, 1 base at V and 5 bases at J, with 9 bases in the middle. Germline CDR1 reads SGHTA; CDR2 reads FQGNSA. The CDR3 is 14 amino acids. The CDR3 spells CASSLVGVDQPQHF. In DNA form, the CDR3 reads TGTGCCAGCAGCTTAGTAGGGGTCGATCAGCCCCAGCATTTT.

As DNA, the CDR3 is TGTGCCAGCAGCTCCCGTAGGACCGGGACTAGTATCCATGAGCAGTTCTTC. Residues: CASSSRRTGTSIHEQFF. The chain recombines TRBV9 with TRBJ2-1, with 8 bases lining up with TRBD2. The CDR3 extends over 17 amino acids. CDR1 is SGDLS, CDR2 YYNGEE, per germline. The V gene end was trimmed by 4 bases and the J gene end by 8 bases; junction bases not matched to a gene: 17.

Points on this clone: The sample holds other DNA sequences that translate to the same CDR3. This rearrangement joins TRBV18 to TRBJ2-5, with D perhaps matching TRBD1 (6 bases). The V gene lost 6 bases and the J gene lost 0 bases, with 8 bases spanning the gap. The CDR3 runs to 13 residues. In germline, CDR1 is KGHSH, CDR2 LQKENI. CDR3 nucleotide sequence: TGTGCCAGCTCCAGGACAGACCAAGAGACCCAGTACTTC. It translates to CASSRTDQETQYF.

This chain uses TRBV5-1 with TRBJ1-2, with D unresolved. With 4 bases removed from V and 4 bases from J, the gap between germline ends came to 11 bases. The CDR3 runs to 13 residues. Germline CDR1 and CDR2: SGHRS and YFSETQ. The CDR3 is CASSPQEAYGYTF. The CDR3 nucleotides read TGCGCCAGCAGCCCCCAGGAGGCCTATGGCTACACCTTC.

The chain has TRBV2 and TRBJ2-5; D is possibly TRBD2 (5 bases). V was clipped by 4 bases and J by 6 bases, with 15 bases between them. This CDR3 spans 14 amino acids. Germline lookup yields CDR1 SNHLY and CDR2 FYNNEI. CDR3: CASSVTRLEQTQYF. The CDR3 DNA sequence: TGTGCCAGCAGTGTCACTAGACTCGAACAGACCCAGTACTTC.

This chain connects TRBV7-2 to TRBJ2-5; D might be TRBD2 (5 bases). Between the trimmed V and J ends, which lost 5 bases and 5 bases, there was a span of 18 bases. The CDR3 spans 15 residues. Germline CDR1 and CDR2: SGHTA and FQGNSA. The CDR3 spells CASSTQAAPGETQYF. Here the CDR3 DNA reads TGTGCCAGCAGCACCCAAGCAGCACCGGGGGAGACCCAGTACTTC.

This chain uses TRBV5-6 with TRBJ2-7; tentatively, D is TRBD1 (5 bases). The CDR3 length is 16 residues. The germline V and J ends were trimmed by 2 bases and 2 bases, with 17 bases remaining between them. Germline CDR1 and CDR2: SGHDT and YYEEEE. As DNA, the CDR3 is TGTGCCAGCAGCTTTTCTTTTGACAGTAATACCTACGAGCAGTACTTC. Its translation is CASSFSFDSNTYEQYF.

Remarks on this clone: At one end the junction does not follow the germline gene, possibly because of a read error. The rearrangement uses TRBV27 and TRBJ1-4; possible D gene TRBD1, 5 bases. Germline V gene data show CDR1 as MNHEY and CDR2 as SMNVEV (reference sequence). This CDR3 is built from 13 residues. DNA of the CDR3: TGTGCCAGCAGTCTATCAGGGCGGGAAAAACTGTTTTTT. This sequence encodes CASSLSGREKLFF.

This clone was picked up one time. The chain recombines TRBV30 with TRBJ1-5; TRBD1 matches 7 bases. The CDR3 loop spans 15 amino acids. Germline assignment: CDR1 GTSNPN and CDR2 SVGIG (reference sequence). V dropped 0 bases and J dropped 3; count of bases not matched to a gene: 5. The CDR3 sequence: CAWSVGTVLNQPQHF. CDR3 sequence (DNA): TGTGCCTGGAGTGTAGGGACAGTCCTCAATCAGCCCCAGCATTTT.

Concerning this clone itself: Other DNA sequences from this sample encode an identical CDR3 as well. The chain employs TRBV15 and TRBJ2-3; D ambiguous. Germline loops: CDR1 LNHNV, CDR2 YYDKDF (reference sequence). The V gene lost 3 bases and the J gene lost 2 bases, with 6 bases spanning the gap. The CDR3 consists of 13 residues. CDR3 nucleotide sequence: TGTGCCACCAGCAGGGACCCCACAGATACGCAGTATTTT. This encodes CATSRDPTDTQYF.

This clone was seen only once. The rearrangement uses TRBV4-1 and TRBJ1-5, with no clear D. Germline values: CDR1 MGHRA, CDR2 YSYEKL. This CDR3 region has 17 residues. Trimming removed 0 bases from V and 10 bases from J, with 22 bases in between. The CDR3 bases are TGCGCCAGCAGCCAAGATGCATCAAAGGCTTTTTTCAGCCCCCAGCATTTT. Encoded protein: CASSQDASKAFFSPQHF.

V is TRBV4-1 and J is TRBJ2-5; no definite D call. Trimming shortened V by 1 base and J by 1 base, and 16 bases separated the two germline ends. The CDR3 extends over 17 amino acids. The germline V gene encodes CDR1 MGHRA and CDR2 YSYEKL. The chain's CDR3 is CASSQVSVYPGQETQYF. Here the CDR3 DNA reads TGCGCCAGCAGCCAAGTTTCAGTTTATCCCGGCCAAGAGACCCAGTACTTC.

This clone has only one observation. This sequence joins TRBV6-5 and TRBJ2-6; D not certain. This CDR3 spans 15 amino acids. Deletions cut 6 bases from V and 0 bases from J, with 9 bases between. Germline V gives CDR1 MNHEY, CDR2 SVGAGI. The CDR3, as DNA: TGTGCCAGCAGGGTTACCGACTCTGGGGCCAACGTCCTGACTTTC. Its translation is CASRVTDSGANVLTF.

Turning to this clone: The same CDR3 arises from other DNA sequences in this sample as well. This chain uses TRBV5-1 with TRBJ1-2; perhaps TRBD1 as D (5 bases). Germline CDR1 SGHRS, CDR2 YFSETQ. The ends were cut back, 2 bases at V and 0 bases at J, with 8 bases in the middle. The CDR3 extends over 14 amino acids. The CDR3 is CASSLGTTNYGYTF. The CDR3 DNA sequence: TGCGCCAGCAGCTTAGGGACCACTAACTATGGCTACACCTTC. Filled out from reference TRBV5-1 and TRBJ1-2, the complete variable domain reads KAGVTQTPRYLIKTRGQQVTLSCSPISGHRSVSWYQQTPGQGLQFLFEYFSETQRNKGNFPGRFSGRQFSNSRSEMNVSTLELGDSALYLCASSLGTTNYGYTFGSGTRLTVV.